Following are 17 T cell receptor beta chains from one sample sequenced in a study of T cell responses to AZD1222 COVID-19 vaccine. Profiling relied on immunoSEQ multiplex PCR, and the TCRdb table lists in-frame clones only, not all of them. The sample records fewer than 120,000 clones, about 85% being singletons. This sample comprised peripheral blood, obtained on day 0 of AZD1222 vaccination. Receptors originate from an adult in good health.

The J gene is TRBJ1-1, the V gene TRBV7-2; maybe TRBD1 (5 bases). Germline CDR1 SGHTA, CDR2 FQGNSA. The CDR3 length is 13 residues. With 2 bases removed from V and 4 bases from J, the gap between germline ends came to 8 bases. DNA for the CDR3: TGTGCCAGCAGCTTATGGGGGGGCACTGAAGCTTTCTTT. It codes for CASSLWGGTEAFF.

The V and J genes are TRBV30 and TRBJ1-1; 10 bases are a match to TRBD1. Germline CDR1 and CDR2: GTSNPN and SVGIG (reference sequence). After removal of 8 bases from V and 1 base from J, the junction contained 4 bases not matched to a gene. The CDR3 is 13 amino acids. The CDR3 DNA reads as TGTGCCCGGGACAGGGGAACGAACACTGAAGCTTTCTTT. The encoded protein is CARDRGTNTEAFF.

The J gene is TRBJ1-4, the V gene TRBV5-1; D gene unclear. Trimming took 4 bases from V and 5 from J, leaving 9 bases between them. This CDR3 contains 13 residues. Germline V gene lookup returns CDR1 SGHRS and CDR2 YFSETQ. The CDR3 region is CASSRSINEKLFF. The CDR3, as DNA: TGCGCCAGCAGCCGTTCCATAAATGAAAAACTGTTTTTT.

The CDR3 is CASSTGGEGYTF. CDR3 sequence (DNA): TGTGCCAGCAGCACAGGGGGGGAAGGCTACACCTTC. The J gene is TRBJ1-2, the V gene TRBV28; 8 bases are shared with TRBD1. CDR1 is MDHEN and CDR2 is SYDVKM in the germline V gene. This CDR3 contains 12 residues. The trim removed 6 bases at V and 8 bases at J, leaving 5 bases unmatched.

This clone was counted a few times. The chain recombines TRBV28 with TRBJ1-2; the match to TRBD1 covers 8 bases. The CDR3 extends over 15 amino acids. The junction had 7 bases not matched to a gene; V was cut back by 3 bases and J by 4 bases. The V gene's germline CDR1 is MDHEN and CDR2 SYDVKM. Here the CDR3 reads CASSLGTGRLYGYTF. Here the CDR3 DNA reads TGTGCCAGCAGTTTGGGGACAGGCCGCCTCTATGGCTACACCTTC.

The V gene is TRBV19, the J gene TRBJ1-1, with 8 bases fitting TRBD1. Germline CDR1 is LNHDA and CDR2 is SQIVND (reference sequence). CDR3 length: 15 residues. V shed 5 bases, J shed 4 bases, and the junction held 9 bases outside the gene matches. The CDR3 DNA reads as TGTGCCAGTAGTTTCGGACAGGGAGGGGGCACTGAAGCTTTCTTT. This gives the protein CASSFGQGGGTEAFF.

The chain joins TRBV9 to TRBJ1-2; D is ambiguous. Trimming left V 0 bases short and J 4 bases short, with 10 bases between. Looked up from germline, CDR1 is SGDLS and CDR2 is YYNGEE. CDR3 length equals 14 residues. The DNA for the CDR3 is TGTGCCAGCAGCGTAGTTAGGGAGGGCTATGGCTACACCTTC. As protein: CASSVVREGYGYTF.

The V gene is TRBV3-1 (or the pseudogene TRBV3-2), the J gene TRBJ1-2; D might be TRBD1 (5 bases). V was trimmed by 2 bases and J by 4 bases, leaving 14 bases between them. The length of the CDR3 is 15 residues. From germline, CDR1 is LGHDT and CDR2 YNNKEL (reference sequence). CDR3 protein: CASSQLTQGVYGYTF. Written as DNA, the CDR3 is TGTGCCAGCAGCCAATTGACGCAGGGCGTCTATGGCTACACCTTC.

CDR3 sequence reads: CAISVLGGYGYTF. The CDR3 DNA follows: TGTGCCATCAGTGTCCTAGGTGGCTATGGCTACACCTTC. The J gene is TRBJ1-2, the V gene TRBV10-3; the D is unclear. CDR3 size: 13 residues. CDR1 is ENHRY and CDR2 is SYGVKD in the germline V gene. V lost 4 bases and J lost 4, with 10 bases in between.

The genes are TRBV10-1 and TRBJ2-7; perhaps TRBD2 as D (5 bases). The CDR3 has 13 amino acids. The V end was cut by 4 bases, the J end by 2 bases, with 9 bases between. Germline CDR1 WNHNN, CDR2 SYGVQD (reference sequence). The DNA of the CDR3 is TGCGCCAGCAGTGTAAGCGGAACCTACGAGCAGTACTTC. Its translation is CASSVSGTYEQYF.

A few counts support this clone. The genes are TRBV13 and TRBJ2-7; D not resolved. V shed 0 bases and J shed 6 bases, with 9 bases lying between them. The CDR3 is made up of 13 amino acids. Germline V lookup: CDR1 PRHDT, CDR2 FYEKMQ (reference sequence). The CDR3 nucleotides read TGTGCCAGCAGCTTAGGCCGGTACGGCGAGCAGTACTTC. Its protein is CASSLGRYGEQYF.

The gene calls are TRBV28 and TRBJ1-1; tentatively, D is TRBD1 (5 bases). Trimming took 4 bases from V and 10 from J, leaving 22 bases between them. There are 15 residues in the CDR3. Per germline, CDR1 MDHEN and CDR2 SYDVKM. This CDR3 is CASSYYTGLARTAFF. The CDR3 DNA follows: TGTGCCAGCAGTTATTACACGGGACTGGCCCGGACAGCTTTCTTT.

The rearrangement uses TRBV28 and TRBJ1-4; tentative D call: TRBD1 (5 bases). Trimming took 4 bases from V and 10 from J, leaving 22 bases between them. This CDR3 has 16 amino acids. The germline CDR1 and CDR2 sequences are MDHEN and SYDVKM. For the CDR3, the DNA is TGTGCCAGCAGTTGGTCAGTCGGGGGAATGGCAGCAAAACTGTTTTTT. Residues: CASSWSVGGMAAKLFF.

V gene TRBV3-1 (or the pseudogene TRBV3-2) combines with J gene TRBJ1-2; the match to TRBD1 covers 9 bases. The CDR3 is 16 residues long. V trimming: 1 base; J trimming: 7 bases; junction bases outside the gene matches: 10. CDR1 LGHDT and CDR2 YNNKEL come from the germline V gene (reference sequence). CDR3 loop: CASSQGLDRGIAGYTF. CDR3 sequence (DNA): TGTGCCAGCAGCCAAGGTCTGGACAGGGGTATCGCTGGCTACACCTTC.

This chain uses TRBV15 with TRBJ1-2, with D tentatively TRBD1 (6 bases). The CDR3 sequence is 15 residues long. V lost 3 bases and J lost 6, with 17 bases in between. Germline-derived CDR1 and CDR2 are LNHNV and YYDKDF (reference sequence). The CDR3: CATSRRTVWGNGYTF. The CDR3 bases are TGTGCCACCAGCAGGCGGACAGTTTGGGGAAATGGCTACACCTTC.

The chain is built from TRBV19 and TRBJ2-3; TRBD2 aligns across 8 bases. The CDR3 sequence is 14 residues long. Germline V lookup: CDR1 LNHDA, CDR2 SQIVND (reference sequence). With 6 bases clipped from V and 7 bases from J, the junction kept 9 bases outside the gene matches. Here the CDR3 DNA reads TGTGCCAGTAGCGGGGGGGAGGACCGTTATACGCAGTATTTT. Translation gives CASSGGEDRYTQYF.

The chain combines TRBV2 with TRBJ1-6; possible D gene TRBD1, 5 bases. The CDR3 length is 14 residues. CDR1 is SNHLY, CDR2 FYNNEI, per germline. V was shortened by 7 bases and J by 4 bases, with 11 bases between the two germline ends. In nucleotides, the CDR3 is TGTGCCAGCACCCCGGGACGGTATAATTCACCCCTCCACTTT. This codes for CASTPGRYNSPLHF.